This record concerns one T cell receptor (beta chain) sequence. Its antigen remains unknown. The data derive from a study of T cell clones after liver transplantation. Study at large: TCRbeta sequencing after a pre-transplant mixed lymphocyte reaction identified graft-donor-reactive clones, later tracked in post-transplant blood. Three of the eight recipients were HCV-positive; the rest had non-autoimmune, non-viral transplant indications. Regarding the study as a whole: These preliminary findings come from unstandardized post-transplant sampling times.

V trimming: 4 bases; J trimming: 2 bases; junction bases outside the gene matches: 10. Germline CDR1 LNHDA, CDR2 SQIVND (reference sequence). CDR3 length equals 17 residues. Sequenced by immunoSEQ multiplex PCR; TCRdb stores in-frame clones only, minus some. The table includes 55,000 to 80,000 clones, under 95% detected once. Sequences were derived from CD4+ T cells from blood, sampled before liver transplant. The genes are TRBV19 and TRBJ1-1; 10 bases match TRBD1. The receptor was derived from a human donor who received a liver transplant. Written as DNA, the CDR3 is TGTGCCAGTAGTAAGACGACAGGGGGCGTTGTTAACACTGAAGCTTTCTTT. This gives the protein CASSKTTGGVVNTEAFF.